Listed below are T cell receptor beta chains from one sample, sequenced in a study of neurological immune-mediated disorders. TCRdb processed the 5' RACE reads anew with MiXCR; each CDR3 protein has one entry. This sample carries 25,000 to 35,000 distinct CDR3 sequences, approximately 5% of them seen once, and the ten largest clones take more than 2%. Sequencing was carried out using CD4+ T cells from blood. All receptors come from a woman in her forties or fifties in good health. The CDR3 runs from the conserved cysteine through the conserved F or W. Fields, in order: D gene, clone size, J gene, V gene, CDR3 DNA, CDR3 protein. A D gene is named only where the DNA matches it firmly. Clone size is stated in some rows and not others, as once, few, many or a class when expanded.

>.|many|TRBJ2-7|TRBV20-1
TGCAGTGCGCACCGACCGCGACAACAAGCCTACGAGCAGTACTTC
CSAHRPRQQAYEQYF
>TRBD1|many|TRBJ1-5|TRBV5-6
TGTGCCAGCAGCTTGTTCCGACAGGGTGGGCAGCCCCAGCATTTT
CASSLFRQGGQPQHF
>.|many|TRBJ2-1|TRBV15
TGTGCCACCAGCAGAGAAAGGGTCAATGAGCAGTTCTTC
CATSRERVNEQFF
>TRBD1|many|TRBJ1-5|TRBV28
TGTGCCAGCAGTTTACCCGATTTGACAGGGGACGATCAGCCCCAGCATTTT
CASSLPDLTGDDQPQHF
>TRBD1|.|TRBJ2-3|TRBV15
TGTGCCACCAGCACCTCCGGGACAGGAAGGAATACGCAGTATTTT
CATSTSGTGRNTQYF
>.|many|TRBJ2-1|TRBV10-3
TGTGCCATCATCGAGTCGTTGGGGGCAGGCCCCAATGAGCAGTTCTTC
CAIIESLGAGPNEQFF
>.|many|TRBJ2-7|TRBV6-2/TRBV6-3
TGTGCCAGCAGTCGATCGACAGGACCGCCCTACGAGCAGTACTTC
CASSRSTGPPYEQYF
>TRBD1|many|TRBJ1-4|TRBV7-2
TGTGCCAGCAGCTTAGCTTCGACAGGGGGGAATGAAAAACTGTTTTTT
CASSLASTGGNEKLFF
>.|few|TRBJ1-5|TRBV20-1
TGCAGTGCTAGAGATATCGCAGGGGTAAGCAATCAGCCCCAGCATTTT
CSARDIAGVSNQPQHF
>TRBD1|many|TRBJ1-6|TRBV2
TGTGCCAGCAGTAGGGACAGGGGAAATTCACCCCTCCACTTT
CASSRDRGNSPLHF
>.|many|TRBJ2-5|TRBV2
TGTGCCAGCAGCGCGGGCACAGGGAGGGGAGAGACCCAGTACTTC
CASSAGTGRGETQYF
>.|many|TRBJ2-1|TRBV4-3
TGCGCCAGCAGCCTTCTCCAGGGGAAAACACACAATGAGCAGTTCTTC
CASSLLQGKTHNEQFF
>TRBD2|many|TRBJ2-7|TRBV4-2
TGTGCCAGCAGCCCGGGGGGGTCCTACGAGCAGTACTTC
CASSPGGSYEQYF
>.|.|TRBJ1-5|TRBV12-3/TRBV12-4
TGTGCCAGCAGTTTAGCGCCTACGAATCAGCCCCAGCATTTT
CASSLAPTNQPQHF
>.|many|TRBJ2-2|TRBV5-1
TGCGCCAGCAGCCTGAACACCGGGGAGCTGTTTTTT
CASSLNTGELFF
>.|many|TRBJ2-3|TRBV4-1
TGCGCCAGCAGCCAAGAGAGCGGCTTCACAGATACGCAGTATTTT
CASSQESGFTDTQYF
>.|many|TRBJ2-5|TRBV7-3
TGTGCCAGCAGCTTCGGCGCCGCGGGGACCCAGTACTTC
CASSFGAAGTQYF
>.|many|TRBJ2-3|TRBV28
TGTGCCAGCAGTTTTCGGGTTTCATGGTGGGCGCCCCAGACAGATACGCAGTATTTT
CASSFRVSWWAPQTDTQYF
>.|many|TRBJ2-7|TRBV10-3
TGTGCCATCAGCCCCCCGGCGGGGAGCTCCTACGAGCAGTACTTC
CAISPPAGSSYEQYF
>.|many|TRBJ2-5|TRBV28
TGTGCCAGCAGTACCCTACAAGAGACCCAGTACTTC
CASSTLQETQYF
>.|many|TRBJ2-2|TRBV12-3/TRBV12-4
TGTGCCAGCAAAAATAGGTGGTTCGGCGGGGAGCTGTTTTTT
CASKNRWFGGELFF
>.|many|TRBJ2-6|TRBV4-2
TGTGCCAGCAGCCAAGAAGCAGGGATTAGCTCTGGGGCCAACGTCCTGACTTTC
CASSQEAGISSGANVLTF
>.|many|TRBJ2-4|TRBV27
TGTGCCAGCAGTCCTCACGAGGTGAAAGCCAAAAACATTCAGTACTTC
CASSPHEVKAKNIQYF
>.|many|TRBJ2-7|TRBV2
TGTGCCAGCAGTGAATTGGACGAGCAGTACTTC
CASSELDEQYF
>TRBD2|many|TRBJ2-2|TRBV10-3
TGTGCCATCAGTGGTACTAGCGGGGGGCCGAACACCGGGGAGCTGTTTTTT
CAISGTSGGPNTGELFF
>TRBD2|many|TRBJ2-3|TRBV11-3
TGTGCCAGCAGCGGCCGTACTAGCGGGAGAACAGATACGCAGTATTTT
CASSGRTSGRTDTQYF
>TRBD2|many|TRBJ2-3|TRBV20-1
TGCAGTGCTAGAGCCATTGAGAGCGGGGTTAGCACAGATACGCAGTATTTT
CSARAIESGVSTDTQYF
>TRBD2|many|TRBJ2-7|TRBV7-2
TGTGCCAGCAGCTTAGCCCCGACTGGCGGGAGGGGATACGAGCAGTACTTC
CASSLAPTGGRGYEQYF
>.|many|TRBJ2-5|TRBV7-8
TGTGCCAGCAGGGATGGTGCGGGATGGGGGGAGACCCAGTACTTC
CASRDGAGWGETQYF
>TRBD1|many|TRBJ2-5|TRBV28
TGTGCCAGCAATCCCGGGACAGGGGTGCGGACCCAGTACTTC
CASNPGTGVRTQYF
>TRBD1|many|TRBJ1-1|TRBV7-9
TGTGCCAGCAGCGCCCCGGACAGGGGTAACACTGAAGCTTTCTTT
CASSAPDRGNTEAFF
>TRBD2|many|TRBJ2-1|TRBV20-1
TGCAGTGCTAAGGCGGGAGTGACCTACAATGAGCAGTTCTTC
CSAKAGVTYNEQFF
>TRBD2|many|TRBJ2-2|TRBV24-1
TGTGCCACCAGTGATGGGATTAGCGGGAGGGACACCGGGGAGCTGTTTTTT
CATSDGISGRDTGELFF
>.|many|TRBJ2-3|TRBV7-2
TGTGCCAGCAACTTAGCAGGACTACACACAGATACGCAGTATTTT
CASNLAGLHTDTQYF
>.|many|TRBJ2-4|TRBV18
TGTGCCAGCTCACCACCGACAGAAAAAAACATTCAGTACTTC
CASSPPTEKNIQYF
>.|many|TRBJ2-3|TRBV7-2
TGTGCCAGCAGCGCAAAAGACACGCAGTATTTT
CASSAKDTQYF
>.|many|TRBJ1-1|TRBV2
TGTGCCAGCAGTGAAGCCCGACAAGGAGAAGCTTTCTTT
CASSEARQGEAFF
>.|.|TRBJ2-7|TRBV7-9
TGTGCCAGCAGCCCCCCGGGGCGAAGCTCCTACGAGCAGTACTTC
CASSPPGRSSYEQYF
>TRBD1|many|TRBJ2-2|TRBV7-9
TGTGCCAGCAAGGACAGGGGAAGGGCCGGGGAGCTGTTTTTT
CASKDRGRAGELFF
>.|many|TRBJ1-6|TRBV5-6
TGTGCCAGCAGCTCGACGACACGGGATAATTCACCCCTCCACTTT
CASSSTTRDNSPLHF
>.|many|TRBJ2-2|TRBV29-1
TGCAGCGTTGCCCTGGACACGAACACCGGGGAGCTGTTTTTT
CSVALDTNTGELFF
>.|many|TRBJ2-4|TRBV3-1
TGTGCCAGCAGCCAAATGGCCGGGTCGGGATCCAAAAACATTCAGTACTTC
CASSQMAGSGSKNIQYF
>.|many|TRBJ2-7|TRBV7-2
TGTGCCAGCAGCTTTCGCCTATCAGCCGACTACGAGCAGTACTTC
CASSFRLSADYEQYF
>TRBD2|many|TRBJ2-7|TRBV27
TGTGCCAGCAGTTTTATAATGCGGGGGGGAAAAAACTACGAGCAGTACTTC
CASSFIMRGGKNYEQYF
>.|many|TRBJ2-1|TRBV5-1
TGCGCCAGCAGCTTTATCGGGGATGAGCAGTTCTTC
CASSFIGDEQFF
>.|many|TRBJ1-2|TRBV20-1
TGCAGTGCGTCCGTAGGGGGGGGCGAAGGCTATGGCTACACCTTC
CSASVGGGEGYGYTF
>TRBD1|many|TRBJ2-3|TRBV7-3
TGTGCCAGCAGCCGGACAGGCGGGGATACGCAGTATTTT
CASSRTGGDTQYF
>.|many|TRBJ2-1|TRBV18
TGTGCCAGCTCACCTCACAATGAGCAGTTCTTC
CASSPHNEQFF
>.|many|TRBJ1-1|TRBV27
TGTGCCAGCAGCCATACATGGGACACTGAAGCTTTCTTT
CASSHTWDTEAFF
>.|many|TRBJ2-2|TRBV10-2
TGCGCCAGCAGTGAGTCTGGGAACACCGGGGAGCTGTTTTTT
CASSESGNTGELFF
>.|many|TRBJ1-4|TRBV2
TGTGCCAGCAGGTTGGGGGGTTTGGAAAAACTGTTTTTT
CASRLGGLEKLFF
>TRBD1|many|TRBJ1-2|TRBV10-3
TGTGCCATCAGCTCCGGGACAGGGGGTAACTATGGCTACACCTTC
CAISSGTGGNYGYTF
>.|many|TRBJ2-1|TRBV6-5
TGTGCCAGCCTTTCGCAGGGCTATAATGAGCAGTTCTTC
CASLSQGYNEQFF
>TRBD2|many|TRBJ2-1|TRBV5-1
TGCGCCAGCAGCTTGTCGGGGGGTCTCAATGAGCAGTTCTTC
CASSLSGGLNEQFF
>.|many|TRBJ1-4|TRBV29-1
TGCAGCGTAGTGCCCCCCGGGACTCCAACTAATGAAAAACTGTTTTTT
CSVVPPGTPTNEKLFF
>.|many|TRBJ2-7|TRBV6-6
TGTGCCAGCAGTGACCCATACGAGCAGTACTTC
CASSDPYEQYF
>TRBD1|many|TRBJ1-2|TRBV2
TGTGCCAGCAGTACCCGGGACAGGGACTATGGCTACACCTTC
CASSTRDRDYGYTF
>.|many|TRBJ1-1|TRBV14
TGTGTCAGCAGCTTTAGAACGGCGCAGGGGCCCACTGAAGCTTTCTTT
CVSSFRTAQGPTEAFF
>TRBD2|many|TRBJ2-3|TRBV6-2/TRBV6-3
TGTGCCAGCAGTTATCTTGCGGGAGGGCCTGACGCGGATACGCAGTATTTT
CASSYLAGGPDADTQYF